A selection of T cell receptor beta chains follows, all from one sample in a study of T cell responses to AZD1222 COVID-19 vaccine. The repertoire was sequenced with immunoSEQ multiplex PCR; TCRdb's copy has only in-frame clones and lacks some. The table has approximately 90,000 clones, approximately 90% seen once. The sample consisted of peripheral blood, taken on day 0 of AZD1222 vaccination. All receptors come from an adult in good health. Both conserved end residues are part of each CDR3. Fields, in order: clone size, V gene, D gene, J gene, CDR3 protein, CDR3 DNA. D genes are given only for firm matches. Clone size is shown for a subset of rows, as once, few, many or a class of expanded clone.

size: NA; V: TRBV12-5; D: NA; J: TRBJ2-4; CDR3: CASGLVHDTIQYF; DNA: TGTGCTAGTGGTTTGGTACATGATACCATTCAGTACTTC
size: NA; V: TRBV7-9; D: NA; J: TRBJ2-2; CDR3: CASSPSGRLTGELFF; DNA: TGTGCCAGCAGCCCTTCGGGGCGCCTCACCGGGGAGCTGTTTTTT
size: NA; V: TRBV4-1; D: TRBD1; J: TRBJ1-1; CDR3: CASSQATGVGTEAFF; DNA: TGCGCCAGCAGCCAAGCTACAGGGGTGGGCACTGAAGCTTTCTTT
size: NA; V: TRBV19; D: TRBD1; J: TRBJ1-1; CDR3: CASSTLGQLGTEAFF; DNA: TGTGCCAGTAGTACTTTGGGACAGCTGGGCACTGAAGCTTTCTTT
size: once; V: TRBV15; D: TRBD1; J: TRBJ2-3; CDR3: CATSKRTGSSTDTQYF; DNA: TGTGCCACCAGCAAAAGGACAGGGTCGAGCACAGATACGCAGTATTTT
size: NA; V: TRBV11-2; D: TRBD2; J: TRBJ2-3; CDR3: CASSLSLAGGWYF; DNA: TGTGCCAGCAGCTTAAGCCTGGCGGGGGGTTGGTATTTT
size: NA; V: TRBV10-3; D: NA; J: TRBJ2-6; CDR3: CAISDGSGANVLTF; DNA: TGTGCCATCAGTGACGGCTCTGGGGCCAACGTCCTGACTTTC
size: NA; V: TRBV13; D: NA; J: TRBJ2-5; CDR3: CASSLMGPSETQYF; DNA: TGTGCCAGCAGCTTAATGGGGCCAAGTGAGACCCAGTACTTC
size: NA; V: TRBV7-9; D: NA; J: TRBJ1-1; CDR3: CASSLGEEAFF; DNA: TGTGCCAGCAGCTTAGGAGAAGAAGCTTTCTTT
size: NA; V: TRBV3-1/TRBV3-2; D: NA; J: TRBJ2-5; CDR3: CASSQLGRGSIRETQYF; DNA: TGTGCCAGCAGCCAATTAGGACGGGGGTCAATCCGGGAGACCCAGTACTTC
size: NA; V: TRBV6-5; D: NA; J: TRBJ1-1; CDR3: CASSYGRNTEAFF; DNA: TGTGCCAGCAGTTACGGGCGTAACACTGAAGCTTTCTTT
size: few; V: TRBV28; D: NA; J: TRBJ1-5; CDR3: CASSFRGEGQPQHF; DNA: TGTGCCAGCAGTTTTCGTGGGGAGGGTCAGCCCCAGCATTTT
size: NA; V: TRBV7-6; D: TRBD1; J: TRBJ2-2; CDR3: CASSYRGLNTGELFF; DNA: TGTGCCAGCAGCTACAGGGGCCTGAACACCGGGGAGCTGTTTTTT
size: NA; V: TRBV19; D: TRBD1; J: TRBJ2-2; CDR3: CASSIDRANTGELFF; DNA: TGTGCCAGTAGTATTGACAGGGCGAACACCGGGGAGCTGTTTTTT
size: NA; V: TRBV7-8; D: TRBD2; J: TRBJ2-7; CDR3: CASSLTGLGYEQYF; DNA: TGTGCCAGCAGCTTAACGGGACTAGGGTACGAGCAGTACTTC
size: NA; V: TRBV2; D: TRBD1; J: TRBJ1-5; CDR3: CASRGQVLPQHF; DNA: TGTGCCAGCAGAGGACAGGTTTTACCCCAGCATTTT
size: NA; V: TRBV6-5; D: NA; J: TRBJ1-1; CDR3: CASRWTERTEAFF; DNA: TGTGCCAGCAGATGGACGGAGCGGACTGAAGCTTTCTTT
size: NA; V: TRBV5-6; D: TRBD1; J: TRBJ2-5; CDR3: CASSSLDRIHETQYF; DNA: TGTGCCAGCAGCTCCTTGGACAGGATTCACGAGACCCAGTACTTC
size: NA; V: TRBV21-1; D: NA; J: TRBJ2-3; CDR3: CASSKAGGQATDTQYF; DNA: TGTGCCAGCAGCAAAGCCGGGGGACAGGCCACAGATACGCAGTATTTT
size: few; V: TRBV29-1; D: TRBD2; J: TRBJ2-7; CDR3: CSSSASGRSEQYF; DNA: TGCAGCAGCTCGGCGAGCGGGAGAAGCGAGCAGTACTTC
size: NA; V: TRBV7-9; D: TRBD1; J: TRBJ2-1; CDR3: CASSLLRDRVLRNEQFF; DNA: TGTGCCAGCAGCTTATTACGGGACAGAGTCCTGCGCAATGAGCAGTTCTTC
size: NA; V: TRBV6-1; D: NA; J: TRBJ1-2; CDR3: CASSERGDRQAFGYTF; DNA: TGTGCCAGCAGTGAACGGGGCGACAGGCAAGCATTCGGCTACACCTTC
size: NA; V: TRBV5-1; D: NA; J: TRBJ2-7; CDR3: CASSLQGPEQYF; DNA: TGCGCCAGCAGCTTACAGGGCCCCGAGCAGTACTTC
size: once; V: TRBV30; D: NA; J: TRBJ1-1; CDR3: CAWSVGQWVRDTEAFF; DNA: TGTGCCTGGAGTGTAGGTCAATGGGTAAGGGACACTGAAGCTTTCTTT
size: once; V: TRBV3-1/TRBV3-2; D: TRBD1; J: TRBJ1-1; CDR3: CASSTTTGVGTEAFF; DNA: TGTGCCAGCAGCACAACGACAGGGGTCGGCACTGAAGCTTTCTTT
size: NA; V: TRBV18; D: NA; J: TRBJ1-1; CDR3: CASSPPRLGRDTEAFF; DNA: TGTGCCAGCTCACCACCGAGGTTGGGTAGGGACACTGAAGCTTTCTTT
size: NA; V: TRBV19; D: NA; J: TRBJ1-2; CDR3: CASSSQRYGEYGYTF; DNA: TGTGCCAGTAGTTCGCAGCGCTACGGGGAATATGGCTACACCTTC
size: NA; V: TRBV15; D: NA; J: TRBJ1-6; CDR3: CATSRVARANSPLHF; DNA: TGTGCCACCAGCAGAGTTGCCAGGGCTAATTCACCCCTCCACTTT
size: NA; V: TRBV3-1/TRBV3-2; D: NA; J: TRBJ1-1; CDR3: CASSQVEGNTEAFF; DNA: TGTGCCAGCAGCCAAGTGGAGGGGAACACTGAAGCTTTCTTT
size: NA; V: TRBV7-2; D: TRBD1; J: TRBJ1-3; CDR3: CASSLATGGRSGNTIYF; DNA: TGTGCCAGCAGCTTAGCGACAGGGGGGAGATCTGGAAACACCATATATTTT
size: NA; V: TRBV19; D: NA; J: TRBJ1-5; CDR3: CASSPDRSLNQPQHF; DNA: TGTGCCAGTAGCCCTGACAGATCTCTTAATCAGCCCCAGCATTTT
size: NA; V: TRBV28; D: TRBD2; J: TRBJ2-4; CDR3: CASSLLAGGEAKNIQYF; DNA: TGTGCCAGCAGTTTACTAGCGGGAGGCGAGGCCAAAAACATTCAGTACTTC
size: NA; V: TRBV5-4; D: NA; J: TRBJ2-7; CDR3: CASSLGAGDSYEQYF; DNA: TGTGCCAGCAGCTTGGGGGCAGGGGACTCCTACGAGCAGTACTTC
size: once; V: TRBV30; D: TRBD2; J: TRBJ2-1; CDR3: CASATSGTYNEQFF; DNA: TGTGCCTCTGCGACTAGCGGGACCTACAATGAGCAGTTCTTC
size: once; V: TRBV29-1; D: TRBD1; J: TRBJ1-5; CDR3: CSVAEDRNQPQHF; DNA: TGCAGCGTTGCCGAGGACAGGAATCAGCCCCAGCATTTT
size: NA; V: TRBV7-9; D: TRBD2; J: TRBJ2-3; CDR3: CASKMSGLAGMADTQYF; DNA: TGTGCCAGTAAGATGAGTGGTCTAGCGGGAATGGCAGATACGCAGTATTTT
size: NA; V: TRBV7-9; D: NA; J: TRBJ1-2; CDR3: CASTLQGPGEGYTF; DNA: TGTGCCAGCACCTTACAGGGACCCGGGGAAGGCTACACCTTC
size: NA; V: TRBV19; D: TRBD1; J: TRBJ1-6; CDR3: CASSIHRLPGGPYNSPLHF; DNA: TGTGCCAGTAGTATCCACCGCCTACCAGGGGGCCCTTATAATTCACCCCTCCACTTT
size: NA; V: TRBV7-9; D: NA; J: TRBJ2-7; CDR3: CASSGPERAYEQYF; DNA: TGTGCCAGCAGCGGCCCCGAAAGGGCCTACGAGCAGTACTTC